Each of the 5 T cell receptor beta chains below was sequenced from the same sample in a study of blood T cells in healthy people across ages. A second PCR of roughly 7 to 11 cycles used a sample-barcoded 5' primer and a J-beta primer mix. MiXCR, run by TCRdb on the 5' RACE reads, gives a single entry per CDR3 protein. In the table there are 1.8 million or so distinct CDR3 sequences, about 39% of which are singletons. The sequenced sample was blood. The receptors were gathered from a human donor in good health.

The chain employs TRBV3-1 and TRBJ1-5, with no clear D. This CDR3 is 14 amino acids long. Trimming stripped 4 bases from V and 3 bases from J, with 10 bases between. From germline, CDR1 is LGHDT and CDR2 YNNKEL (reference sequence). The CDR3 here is CASSPLGYNQPQHF. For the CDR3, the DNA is TGTGCCAGCAGCCCGCTGGGTTACAATCAGCCCCAGCATTTT.

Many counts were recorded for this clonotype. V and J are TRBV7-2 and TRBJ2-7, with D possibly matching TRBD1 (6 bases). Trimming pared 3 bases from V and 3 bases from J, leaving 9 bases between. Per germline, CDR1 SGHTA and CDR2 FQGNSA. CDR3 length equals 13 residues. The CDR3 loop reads CASSFDRFYEQYF. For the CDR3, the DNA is TGTGCCAGCAGCTTCGACAGGTTCTACGAGCAGTACTTC.

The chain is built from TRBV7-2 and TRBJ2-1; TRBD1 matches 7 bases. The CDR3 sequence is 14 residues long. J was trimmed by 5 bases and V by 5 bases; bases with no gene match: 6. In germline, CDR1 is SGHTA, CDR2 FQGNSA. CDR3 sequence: CASSPGGQNNEQFF. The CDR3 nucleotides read TGTGCCAGCAGCCCTGGGGGACAGAACAATGAGCAGTTCTTC.

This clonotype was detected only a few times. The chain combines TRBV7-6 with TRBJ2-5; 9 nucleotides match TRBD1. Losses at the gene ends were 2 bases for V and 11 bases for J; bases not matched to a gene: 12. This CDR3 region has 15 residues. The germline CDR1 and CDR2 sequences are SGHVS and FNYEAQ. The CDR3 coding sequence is TGTGCCAGCAGCTTACTCATCGGGGGACAGGGTGTGCAGTACTTC. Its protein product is CASSLLIGGQGVQYF.

CDR3 protein: CASSQVKGVDTEAFF. In DNA, the CDR3 is TGCGCCAGCAGCCAAGTCAAGGGGGTTGACACTGAAGCTTTCTTT. The chain employs TRBV4-3 and TRBJ1-1; D may be TRBD1 (6 bases). There are 15 residues in the CDR3. Germline values: CDR1 LGHNA, CDR2 YSLEER. V was trimmed by 1 base and J by 3 bases, leaving 12 bases between them.